Shown below are 28 T cell receptor beta chains from a single sample sequenced in a study of cytomegalovirus exposure and HLA in healthy donors. The repertoire was sequenced with immunoSEQ multiplex PCR; TCRdb's copy has only in-frame clones and lacks some. The table includes roughly 60,000 clones, 90% to 95% detected once. The sample taken for sequencing was PBMCs. The receptors originated from a woman younger than 30 in good health and CMV-seropositive.

This chain uses TRBV30 with TRBJ2-3, with 8 nucleotides matching TRBD1. CDR1 and CDR2 from the germline V gene are GTSNPN and SVGIG (reference sequence). Trimming at V came to 2 bases and at J to 5 bases, leaving 3 bases not matched to a gene. The CDR3 totals 13 residues. CDR3 sequence: CAWSSQGGDTQYF. The CDR3 nucleotides read TGTGCCTGGAGTTCACAGGGGGGAGATACGCAGTATTTT.

The chain uses TRBV10-1 and TRBJ1-2, with D uncertain. The CDR3 has 13 residues. V was trimmed by 0 bases and J by 8 bases, leaving 10 bases between them. Germline V gives CDR1 WNHNN, CDR2 SYGVQD (reference sequence). The CDR3 nucleotides are TGCGCCAGCAGTGAGTCTCACAGCCAGGGCTACACCTTC. As protein: CASSESHSQGYTF.

The chain carries TRBV5-4 and TRBJ2-7; unclear D gene. The germline CDR1 and CDR2 sequences are SGHNT and YYREEE (reference sequence). This CDR3 has 12 amino acids. The ends were cut back, 3 bases at V and 3 bases at J, with 7 bases in the middle. CDR3 in DNA: TGTGCCAGCAGCTCCCAGGACTACGAGCAGTACTTC. It translates to CASSSQDYEQYF.

The chain employs TRBV2 and TRBJ2-7, with 16 nucleotides matching TRBD2. V dropped 7 bases and J dropped 4; count of bases not matched to a gene: 16. Germline CDR1 reads SNHLY; CDR2 reads FYNNEI. CDR3 size: 19 residues. In DNA form, the CDR3 reads TGTGCCAGCAATCCCGGGACTAGCGGGAGGGCCCTCCGGGTTTACGAGCAGTACTTC. It translates to CASNPGTSGRALRVYEQYF.

The rearrangement uses TRBV20-1 and TRBJ1-1; D gene uncertain. V shed 7 bases and J shed 3 bases, with 6 bases lying between them. CDR1 and CDR2 from the germline V gene are DFQATT and SNEGSKA (reference sequence). The CDR3 loop spans 10 amino acids. DNA of the CDR3: TGCAGTGTCGAGGACACTGAAGCTTTCTTT. It yields the protein CSVEDTEAFF.

The CDR3 nucleotides read TGTGCCATCAGTGAGACTAAAGGCATGCTGGGGACAGGGGATGGCTACACCTTC. Its translation is CAISETKGMLGTGDGYTF. The rearrangement joins TRBV10-3 to TRBJ1-2, with 10 bases matching TRBD1. The V gene's germline CDR1 is ENHRY and CDR2 SYGVKD. The J segment lost 6 bases and the V segment lost 2 bases, leaving 15 bases of the junction unmatched. The length of the CDR3 is 18 residues.

The V gene is TRBV18, the J gene TRBJ2-1; 8 bases line up with TRBD2. This CDR3 is 15 amino acids long. Trimming removed 6 bases from V and 6 bases from J; junction bases left unmatched: 10. CDR1 is KGHSH and CDR2 is LQKENI in the germline V gene. This CDR3 reads CASSPKTLAANEQFF. The CDR3 DNA follows: TGTGCCAGCTCTCCCAAAACACTAGCGGCCAATGAGCAGTTCTTC.

V is TRBV9 and J is TRBJ1-1, with 8 nucleotides matching TRBD1. There are 13 residues in the CDR3. The trim removed 4 bases at V and 6 bases at J, leaving 5 bases unmatched. Germline V gene sequence: CDR1 SGDLS, CDR2 YYNGEE. CDR3 region: CASSPGQGSEAFF. In DNA, the CDR3 is TGTGCCAGCAGCCCTGGACAGGGCTCTGAAGCTTTCTTT.

The J gene is TRBJ2-4, the V gene TRBV29-1, with a weak D call TRBD1 (6 bases). With 6 bases removed from V and 7 bases from J, the gap between germline ends came to 10 bases. In germline, CDR1 is SQVTM, CDR2 ANQGSEA. The CDR3 consists of 11 residues. As DNA, the CDR3 is TGCAGCGTAGCCAGGGGTAACATTCAGTACTTC. This codes for CSVARGNIQYF.

This clone was counted once. The chain couples TRBV15 to TRBJ2-1; 14 bases align to TRBD2. CDR1 and CDR2 (germline): LNHNV, YYDKDF (reference sequence). The V gene end was trimmed by 5 bases and the J gene end by 2 bases; junction bases not matched to a gene: 2. The CDR3 has 16 amino acids. The CDR3 spells CATSWTSGGPYNEQFF. DNA for the CDR3: TGTGCCACCAGCTGGACTAGCGGGGGGCCCTACAATGAGCAGTTCTTC.

The chain combines TRBV6-1 with TRBJ1-5; D might be TRBD1 (5 bases). CDR1 MNHNS and CDR2 SASEGT come from the germline V gene. The CDR3 is 15 residues long. The V and J ends lost 7 bases and 6 bases respectively, with 19 bases between them. CDR3 nucleotides: TGTGCCAGCAACACCGGGACTCCGAGCTTTCAGCCCCAGCATTTT. As protein: CASNTGTPSFQPQHF.

This chain uses TRBV5-8 with TRBJ2-2; the match to TRBD1 covers 7 bases. The CDR3 is 15 amino acids. Germline CDR1 is SGHTS and CDR2 is YDEGEE. V dropped 0 bases and J dropped 3; count of bases not matched to a gene: 2. The CDR3 region has the DNA TGTGCCAGCAGCTTGGAACAGGGGTACACCGGGGAGCTGTTTTTT. Translation: CASSLEQGYTGELFF.

The chain employs TRBV28 and TRBJ2-1, with 9 positions matching TRBD2. The length of the CDR3 is 16 residues. V gave up 1 base and J gave up 3 bases; unmatched junction bases: 4. CDR1 MDHEN and CDR2 SYDVKM come from the germline V gene. The CDR3: CASSLLAGAIYNEQFF. The DNA of the CDR3 is TGTGCCAGCAGTTTATTAGCGGGAGCGATCTACAATGAGCAGTTCTTC.

The chain uses TRBV10-2 and TRBJ2-2; 9 bases align to TRBD2. The V segment lost 0 bases and the J segment 4 bases; nucleotides outside the gene matches: 12. This CDR3 contains 19 residues. Per the germline V gene, CDR1 is WSHSY and CDR2 is SAAADI. The CDR3 bases are TGCGCCAGCAGTGAGTCCCCGCCTTTTAGCGGGAGTTCCACCGGGGAGCTGTTTTTT. This gives the protein CASSESPPFSGSSTGELFF.

The J gene is TRBJ1-1, the V gene TRBV27; a possible D gene is TRBD1 (6 bases). There are 13 residues in the CDR3. The V and J ends lost 5 bases and 4 bases respectively, with 11 bases between them. Germline V lookup: CDR1 MNHEY, CDR2 SMNVEV (reference sequence). In nucleotides, the CDR3 is TGTGCCAGCAGTCTCACAGGGATCACTGAAGCTTTCTTT. Translation gives CASSLTGITEAFF.

The chain joins TRBV10-2 to TRBJ1-1; D not certain. The CDR3 has 11 residues. V was pared by 7 bases and J by 6 bases, with 9 bases between. The germline CDR1 and CDR2 sequences are WSHSY and SAAADI. The CDR3 DNA reads as TGCGCCAGCAAAGGAGGCTCTGAAGCTTTCTTT. Its translation is CASKGGSEAFF.

The V call is TRBV5-5, the J call TRBJ2-2; 7 bases map to TRBD2. The germline CDR1 and CDR2 sequences are SGHKS and YYEKEE (reference sequence). The CDR3 is made up of 15 amino acids. V lost 4 bases and J lost 2; bases outside the gene matches: 5. The CDR3 nucleotides read TGTGCCAGCAGCCCCGGACTAGTTAACACCGGGGAGCTGTTTTTT. Protein: CASSPGLVNTGELFF. The variable domain in full, with the rest retrieved from reference TRBV5-5 and TRBJ2-2, is DAGVTQSPTHLIKTRGQQVTLRCSPISGHKSVSWYQQVLGQGPQFIFQYYEKEERGRGNFPDRFSARQFPNYSSELNVNALLLGDSALYLCASSPGLVNTGELFFGEGSRLTVL.

The chain recombines TRBV27 with TRBJ2-1, with TRBD2 matching over 7 bases. The CDR3 runs 18 residues. With V trimmed by 5 bases and J by 7 bases, 20 bases remained unmatched. Germline-derived CDR1 and CDR2 are MNHEY and SMNVEV (reference sequence). The CDR3 loop reads CASSLTSGNQILGNEQFF. In nucleotides, the CDR3 is TGTGCCAGCAGTCTGACAAGCGGGAACCAGATTTTGGGGAATGAGCAGTTCTTC.

This chain uses TRBV28 with TRBJ1-1; 10 nucleotides agree with TRBD1. CDR1 is MDHEN and CDR2 is SYDVKM in the germline V gene. This CDR3 is built from 17 residues. V shed 4 bases, J shed 5 bases, and the junction held 13 bases outside the gene matches. DNA of the CDR3: TGTGCCAGCAGTTCTTTCACCGGACAGGGGGGAAGGACTGAAGCTTTCTTT. Its protein is CASSSFTGQGGRTEAFF.

The rearrangement links TRBV2 to TRBJ1-2; D possibly corresponds to TRBD1 (5 bases). This CDR3 spans 14 amino acids. V was clipped by 4 bases and J by 1 base, with 10 bases between them. Per germline, CDR1 SNHLY and CDR2 FYNNEI. The CDR3 region has the DNA TGTGCCAGCAGTGCGCGACAGAGTAACTATGGCTACACCTTC. It specifies CASSARQSNYGYTF.

The chain recombines TRBV19 with TRBJ1-1; TRBD1 matches at 7 bases. This CDR3 is built from 13 residues. Germline lookup yields CDR1 LNHDA and CDR2 SQIVND (reference sequence). V trimming: 3 bases; J trimming: 7 bases; junction bases outside the gene matches: 5. The CDR3 coding sequence is TGTGCCAGTAGTATGGGACAGAACCTTGAAGCTTTCTTT. Translation: CASSMGQNLEAFF.

Turning to this clone: Other nucleotide sequences from this sample produce the same CDR3. This sequence joins TRBV20-1 and TRBJ2-1; D not resolved. V gave up 5 bases and J gave up 7 bases, with 9 bases separating them. Germline CDR1 and CDR2: DFQATT and SNEGSKA (reference sequence). The CDR3 consists of 11 residues. The chain's CDR3 is CSAPRLNEQFF. The CDR3 DNA reads TGCAGTGCTCCCCGACTTAATGAGCAGTTCTTC.

On this clone: The same CDR3 also results from other DNA sequences found in this sample. The chain couples TRBV9 to TRBJ2-3; TRBD2 agrees at 11 bases. V trimming: 2 bases; J trimming: 3 bases; junction bases outside the gene matches: 2. The CDR3 length is 15 residues. Per the germline V gene, CDR1 is SGDLS and CDR2 is YYNGEE. CDR3 amino acids: CASSVSGGATDTQYF. The CDR3 nucleotides are TGTGCCAGCAGCGTTAGCGGGGGGGCGACAGATACGCAGTATTTT.

Remarks on this clone: A read error may account for a junction end that differs from germline. V gene TRBV19 combines with J gene TRBJ2-3, with 10 positions matching TRBD1. The CDR3 loop spans 17 amino acids. The germline CDR1 and CDR2 sequences are LNHDA and SQIVND (reference sequence). The CDR3 DNA reads as TGTGCCAGTACTATAAACCCCCCGGGACAGGGGAGGGATACGCAGTATTTT. It specifies CASTINPPGQGRDTQYF.

This sequence joins TRBV28 and TRBJ2-3, with TRBD2 matching over 10 bases. The CDR3 runs 18 residues. The V segment lost 5 bases and the J segment 3 bases; nucleotides outside the gene matches: 14. Germline loops: CDR1 MDHEN, CDR2 SYDVKM. CDR3 amino acids: CASSPPSSGGGMTDTQYF. CDR3 in DNA: TGTGCCAGCAGTCCCCCTTCCAGCGGGGGGGGAATGACAGATACGCAGTATTTT.

The V call is TRBV7-9, the J call TRBJ1-2; 8 positions agree with TRBD1. This CDR3 contains 15 residues. CDR1 and CDR2 (germline): SEHNR, FQNEAQ (reference sequence). With V trimmed by 1 base and J by 7 bases, 8 bases remained unmatched. The CDR3 bases are TGTGCCAGCAGCTTAGTTCGGACAGGGATGAGTGGCTACACCTTC. It is translated as CASSLVRTGMSGYTF.

The CDR3 DNA sequence: TGTGCCAGCAGTTTCAGGAATGAGCAGTTCTTC. Translation gives CASSFRNEQFF. The chain couples TRBV6-6 to TRBJ2-1; no firm D call. The ends were cut back, 4 bases at V and 7 bases at J, with 5 bases in the middle. This CDR3 spans 11 amino acids. The germline V gene has CDR1 MNHNY and CDR2 SVGAGI (reference sequence).

The genes are TRBV11-2 and TRBJ2-2; D unclear. There are 15 residues in the CDR3. Germline CDR1 reads SGHAT; CDR2 reads FQNNGV. Trimming stripped 1 base from V and 1 base from J, with 7 bases between. CDR3 in amino acids: CASSLGQLNTGELFF. The CDR3 DNA reads TGTGCCAGCAGCTTAGGCCAGTTGAACACCGGGGAGCTGTTTTTT.